Listed below are T cell receptor beta chains from one sample, sequenced in a study of OX40 agonist ivuxolimab in advanced cancers. Sequenced by immunoSEQ multiplex PCR; TCRdb stores in-frame clones only, minus some. The table has fewer than 85,000 clones, around 80% seen once; the top ten hold about 0.8%. Sequencing used CD4+ or CD8+ T cells sorted from blood, obtained in a trial of the OX40 agonist ivuxolimab. These receptors were obtained from an adult with an advanced solid tumor such as melanoma, head and neck, liver or kidney cancer. Each CDR3 is given without its conserved first and last residue. Each record gives: J gene, V gene, CDR3 protein.

>TRBJ2-5|TRBV11-3
ASSQGETQY
>TRBJ2-5|TRBV5-4
ASSPAGAGETQY
>TRBJ2-5|TRBV2
ASRAGGPRETQY
>TRBJ2-3|TRBV5-4
ASSQGDPLLTDTQY
>TRBJ2-7|TRBV14
ASSSQRLGGQY
>TRBJ2-7|TRBV10-3
AISELAGPYEQY
>TRBJ1-5|TRBV15
ATSRDKGRAQPQH
>TRBJ1-3|TRBV6-4
ASSDLIWGVVWRAGNTIY
>TRBJ1-6|TRBV6-1
ASREKLSYNSPLH
>TRBJ2-1|TRBV27
ASSSAYNEQF
>TRBJ1-1|TRBV6-1
ASSVTGTGGTEAF
>TRBJ2-7|TRBV18
ASSGVRVSYEQY
>TRBJ2-3|TRBV29-1
SGSGALRVTQY
>TRBJ1-2|TRBV19
ASSIPNLGGYT
>TRBJ2-1|TRBV11-3
ASRSAYNEQF
>TRBJ1-5|TRBV6-1
ASSEEGTANQPQH
>TRBJ2-6|TRBV7-3
ASSLSAGGSGANVLT
>TRBJ1-3|TRBV5-1
ASSEGNTIY
>TRBJ1-2|TRBV5-6
ASTQQGPNYGYT
>TRBJ1-5|TRBV5-1
ASSLERGDQPQH
>TRBJ2-7|TRBV5-6
ASSLAGTSAFYEQY
>TRBJ2-6|TRBV27
ASQARPGVAGANVLT
>TRBJ1-5|TRBV19
ASTQDVWGQPQH
>TRBJ1-1|TRBV5-1
ASSPGTVNTEAF
>TRBJ1-2|TRBV15
ATSRAQRSLYGYT
>TRBJ2-6|TRBV11-2
ASSLHPSGANVLT
>TRBJ1-6|TRBV11-2
ASILSGANSPLH
>TRBJ1-2|TRBV11-2
ASSIGGVAGYT
>TRBJ2-5|TRBV9
ASSSEVETQY
>TRBJ2-3|TRBV10-3
AISALGGGTDTQY
>TRBJ1-1|TRBV18
ASSPALNTEAF
>TRBJ2-7|TRBV5-1
ASSQKGEGMSPGGPGEQY
>TRBJ1-2|TRBV4-1
ASSQPRDAPIYGYT
>TRBJ2-3|TRBV5-1
ASDTGGSGTQY
>TRBJ2-3|TRBV29-1
SVVAGGLDTQY
>TRBJ1-5|TRBV2
ASAGAAQH
>TRBJ2-7|TRBV6-5
ASSSGTGYYEQY
>TRBJ1-4|TRBV5-6
ASSPRTGNEKLF
>TRBJ1-4|TRBV2
ASRTGGARNEKLF
>TRBJ2-7|TRBV29-1
SVVQGKLHEQY
>TRBJ1-3|TRBV6-6
ASTLGRGKYTIY
>TRBJ2-2|TRBV11-2
ASSSFGGTGELF
>TRBJ1-2|TRBV11-3
ASSSRAPADLGLNYGYT
>TRBJ2-5|TRBV6-6
ASSYSRGGETQY
>TRBJ1-5|TRBV4-1
ASSQGRDRDYQPQH
>TRBJ2-2|TRBV5-1
ASSLAVTPGNTGELF
>TRBJ2-5|TRBV5-1
ASSQTGIETQY
>TRBJ1-3|TRBV6-5
ASSYSRSGGNTIY
>TRBJ2-1|TRBV4-2
ASSTSGRAYNEQF
>TRBJ2-7|TRBV11-3
ASSFRAGLAGSRYEQY
>TRBJ1-2|TRBV5-5
ASSLSGTNYGYT
>TRBJ2-7|TRBV18
ASSPLGTGSYEQY
>TRBJ2-1|TRBV11-3
ASSVGTSGRRDEQF
>TRBJ2-3|TRBV13
ASSPGLAGGPHYSDTQY
>TRBJ2-5|TRBV11-3
ASSPRTGEGTQY